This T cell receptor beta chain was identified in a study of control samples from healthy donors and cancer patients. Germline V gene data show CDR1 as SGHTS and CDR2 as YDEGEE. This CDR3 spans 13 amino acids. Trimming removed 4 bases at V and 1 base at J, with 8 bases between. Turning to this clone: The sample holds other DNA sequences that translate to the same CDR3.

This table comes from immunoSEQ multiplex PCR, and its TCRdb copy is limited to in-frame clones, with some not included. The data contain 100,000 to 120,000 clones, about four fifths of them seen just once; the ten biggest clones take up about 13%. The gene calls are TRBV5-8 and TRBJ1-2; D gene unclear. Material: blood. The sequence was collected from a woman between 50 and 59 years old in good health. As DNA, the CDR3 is TGTGCCAGCAGCCTCCTGAATAACTATGGCTACACCTTC. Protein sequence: CASSLLNNYGYTF.